What follows are 13 T cell receptor beta chains derived from one specimen sequenced in a study of shared clonotypes between healthy human individuals. Repertoires were generated with immunoSEQ multiplex PCR, while TCRdb's copy carries only in-frame clones and drops some. The sample lists a few million clones, 93% seen once, with around 1.7% in the top ten. As defined, naive CD8 cells were CD45RO-negative and positively selected for CCR7, with terminally differentiated effector memory CD45RA+ cells excluded. Sequencing used naive CD8+ T cells from PBMCs. The source of these receptors is a man in his late teens or twenties in good health. Some clones in this sample may be carry-over from other donors' samples.

This clone appeared once. The gene calls are TRBV5-1 and TRBJ2-1; the match to TRBD2 covers 7 bases. The CDR3 runs 16 residues. The germline gives CDR1 SGHRS, CDR2 YFSETQ. J was trimmed by 4 bases and V by 3 bases; bases with no gene match: 10. The CDR3 spells CASSSGRDYQYNEQFF. The CDR3 DNA reads as TGCGCCAGCAGCTCAGGCCGGGACTACCAATACAATGAGCAGTTCTTC. The full variable domain, its missing parts supplied by reference TRBV5-1 and TRBJ2-1, is KAGVTQTPRYLIKTRGQQVTLSCSPISGHRSVSWYQQTPGQGLQFLFEYFSETQRNKGNFPGRFSGRQFSNSRSEMNVSTLELGDSALYLCASSSGRDYQYNEQFFGPGTRLTVL.

V gene TRBV19 combines with J gene TRBJ2-5, with TRBD1 as a possible D gene (6 bases). V was shortened by 2 bases and J by 1 base, with 14 bases between the two germline ends. The CDR3 runs to 16 residues. Looked up from germline, CDR1 is LNHDA and CDR2 is SQIVND (reference sequence). The CDR3 sequence: CASSIFFWTAQETQYF. CDR3 nucleotides: TGTGCCAGTAGTATATTCTTCTGGACAGCCCAAGAGACCCAGTACTTC.

The chain is built from TRBV11-2 and TRBJ1-1; no clear D. This CDR3 is built from 14 residues. In germline, CDR1 is SGHAT, CDR2 FQNNGV. V was shortened by 5 bases and J by 0 bases, with 10 bases between the two germline ends. The CDR3 region is CASSPFYMNTEAFF. The DNA of the CDR3 is TGTGCCAGCAGCCCCTTCTATATGAACACTGAAGCTTTCTTT.

The chain carries TRBV9 and TRBJ2-1; 11 bases line up with TRBD1. Per the germline V gene, CDR1 is SGDLS and CDR2 is YYNGEE. This CDR3 has 17 amino acids. V lost 3 bases, J lost 0 bases, and 5 bases stayed unmatched. The CDR3 DNA is TGTGCCAGCAGCGGGACAGGGGGCGAGAGCTCCTACAATGAGCAGTTCTTC. The encoded protein is CASSGTGGESSYNEQFF.

The rearrangement joins TRBV7-9 to TRBJ2-5; TRBD1 might be the D (6 bases). Germline CDR1 SEHNR, CDR2 FQNEAQ (reference sequence). The V gene lost 5 bases and the J gene lost 5 bases, with 18 bases spanning the gap. This CDR3 spans 15 amino acids. CDR3 protein: CASSDVTGMGETQYF. CDR3 DNA sequence: TGTGCCAGCAGCGACGTCACAGGGATGGGGGAGACCCAGTACTTC.

This chain uses TRBV4-2 with TRBJ1-3, with a weak D call TRBD1 (6 bases). V gave up 1 base and J gave up 4 bases, with 11 bases separating them. The CDR3 totals 15 residues. Germline assignment: CDR1 LGHNA and CDR2 YNFKEQ. The DNA of the CDR3 is TGTGCCAGCAGCCAAGGACAGGCGGGGGGAAACACCATATATTTT. It yields the protein CASSQGQAGGNTIYF.

As concerns this clone: The same CDR3 can be traced to other DNA sequences in this sample. CDR3 sequence: CASSPRGTEAFF. CDR3 coding DNA: TGTGCCAGCAGCCCCCGGGGCACGGAAGCTTTCTTT. The chain employs TRBV7-2 and TRBJ1-1; tentative D call: TRBD1 (5 bases). Germline V gene sequence: CDR1 SGHTA, CDR2 FQGNSA. V lost 5 bases and J 8 bases, leaving 12 bases between the germline ends. The CDR3 totals 12 residues.

The chain carries TRBV5-1 and TRBJ1-2; D remains unclear. CDR1 is SGHRS and CDR2 is YFSETQ in the germline V gene. V lost 0 bases and J lost 4, with 7 bases in between. CDR3 length: 13 amino acids. The CDR3 DNA reads as TGCGCCAGCAGCTTGGACCCAGGCTATGGCTACACCTTC. It encodes CASSLDPGYGYTF.

The chain carries TRBV30 and TRBJ1-6; the D is unclear. This CDR3 comprises 14 residues. V was clipped by 4 bases and J by 6 bases, with 13 bases between them. Germline V gene data show CDR1 as GTSNPN and CDR2 as SVGIG (reference sequence). CDR3 in amino acids: CAWIRAGFNSPLHF. CDR3 in DNA: TGTGCCTGGATCCGGGCGGGCTTTAATTCACCCCTCCACTTT.

V and J are TRBV19 and TRBJ2-2; D unclear. Trimming cost V 5 bases and J 3 bases, with 7 bases left between them. CDR3 length: 13 residues. Per the germline V gene, CDR1 is LNHDA and CDR2 is SQIVND (reference sequence). CDR3 sequence (DNA): TGTGCCAGTAGTTGGCAGCACACCGGGGAGCTGTTTTTT. This encodes CASSWQHTGELFF.

The J gene is TRBJ1-1, the V gene TRBV7-8; 7 bases align to TRBD1. With 4 bases clipped from V and 1 base from J, the junction kept 3 bases outside the gene matches. This CDR3 is built from 14 residues. CDR1 is SGHVS, CDR2 FQNEAQ, per germline. The chain's CDR3 is CASSYRGANTEAFF. The CDR3, as DNA: TGTGCCAGCAGCTACAGGGGAGCGAACACTGAAGCTTTCTTT. The entire variable domain, with the rest obtained from reference TRBV7-8 and TRBJ1-1, is as follows: GAGVSQSPRYKVAKRGQDVALRCDPISGHVSLFWYQQALGQGPEFLTYFQNEAQLDKSGLPSDRFFAERPEGSVSTLKIQRTQQEDSAVYLCASSYRGANTEAFFGQGTRLTVV.

V usage is TRBV30 and J usage is TRBJ2-2, with 8 nucleotides matching TRBD1. This CDR3 region has 15 residues. V was pared by 0 bases and J by 6 bases, with 6 bases of the junction left unmatched. CDR1 and CDR2 from the germline V gene are GTSNPN and SVGIG (reference sequence). The CDR3 spells CAWSVLQGVAGELFF. The CDR3 DNA is TGTGCCTGGAGTGTACTACAGGGGGTGGCCGGGGAGCTGTTTTTT.

The V call is TRBV2, the J call TRBJ2-1, with 13 bases identical to TRBD2. The CDR3 is 16 residues long. V shed 2 bases, J shed 9 bases, and the junction held 7 bases outside the gene matches. The germline gives CDR1 SNHLY, CDR2 FYNNEI. The CDR3 bases are TGTGCCAGCAGTGAAATTGGGACTAGCGGGATTGTTGAGCAGTTCTTC. Amino acid sequence: CASSEIGTSGIVEQFF.